These 21 T cell receptor beta chains originate from one sample sequenced in a study of technical replicates of blood from several donors. Method: immunoSEQ multiplex PCR; TCRdb's copy keeps in-frame clones and lacks some. The sample consists of about 75,000 clones, almost 95% of them appearing once. The sequencing input was T cells isolated from PBMCs. These receptors were obtained from a human donor in good health.

In this sample, this clone turned up once. The chain has TRBV9 and TRBJ2-7; TRBD2 aligns across 12 bases. The CDR3 loop spans 16 amino acids. The V gene end was trimmed by 0 bases and the J gene end by 6 bases; junction bases not matched to a gene: 7. The germline gives CDR1 SGDLS, CDR2 YYNGEE. CDR3 amino acids: CASSVAGTSGSTEQYF. Here the CDR3 DNA reads TGTGCCAGCAGCGTAGCTGGGACTAGCGGGTCTACCGAGCAGTACTTC.

The chain combines TRBV4-2 with TRBJ1-1, with TRBD1 matching over 7 bases. Germline lookup yields CDR1 LGHNA and CDR2 YNFKEQ. This CDR3 spans 13 amino acids. The trim removed 3 bases at V and 6 bases at J, leaving 4 bases unmatched. The CDR3 sequence: CASSQATGSEAFF. The CDR3 region has the DNA TGTGCCAGCAGCCAGGCGACAGGGTCTGAAGCTTTCTTT.

The J gene is TRBJ2-1, the V gene TRBV11-2; TRBD2 matches at 8 bases. The CDR3 has 17 residues. CDR1 and CDR2 from the germline V gene are SGHAT and FQNNGV. V shed 2 bases and J 4 bases; nucleotides not matched to a gene: 10. In nucleotides, the CDR3 is TGTGCCAGCAGCTTAAGGGGTAGCGGGACTTTTTACAATGAGCAGTTCTTC. The encoded protein is CASSLRGSGTFYNEQFF.

V usage is TRBV30 and J usage is TRBJ1-1, with TRBD1 identical over 8 bases. Germline V gives CDR1 GTSNPN, CDR2 SVGIG (reference sequence). CDR3 length equals 16 residues. Losses at the gene ends were 4 bases for V and 1 base for J; bases not matched to a gene: 11. The CDR3 sequence: CAWTRGRQGWNTEAFF. The CDR3 DNA is TGTGCCTGGACTCGAGGCCGACAGGGGTGGAACACTGAAGCTTTCTTT.

The chain uses TRBV28 and TRBJ1-1; D is unclear. The V end was cut by 4 bases, the J end by 7 bases, with 7 bases between. This CDR3 region has 11 residues. From germline, CDR1 is MDHEN and CDR2 SYDVKM. The CDR3 nucleotides read TGTGCCAGCAGTTCCCGCGGTGAAGCTTTCTTT. Protein: CASSSRGEAFF.

The chain carries TRBV2 and TRBJ2-1; TRBD1 might be the D (6 bases). The V gene lost 5 bases and the J gene lost 10 bases, with 21 bases spanning the gap. The CDR3 runs 15 residues. In germline, CDR1 is SNHLY, CDR2 FYNNEI. The CDR3 loop is CASSLVGVPTGEQFF. In nucleotides, the CDR3 is TGTGCCAGCAGTCTAGTAGGGGTCCCCACAGGGGAGCAGTTCTTC.

The J gene is TRBJ1-4, the V gene TRBV30; 9 nucleotides match TRBD1. The CDR3 sequence is 14 residues long. Germline lookup yields CDR1 GTSNPN and CDR2 SVGIG (reference sequence). After removal of 3 bases from V and 7 bases from J, the junction contained 6 bases not matched to a gene. The CDR3 bases are TGTGCCTGGAGCCCGGGACAGGGCCCTGAAAAACTGTTTTTT. Translation: CAWSPGQGPEKLFF.

The chain is built from TRBV4-1 and TRBJ2-7; TRBD1 is a possible D gene (5 bases). The germline V gene has CDR1 MGHRA and CDR2 YSYEKL. This CDR3 comprises 13 residues. Trimming pared 1 base from V and 2 bases from J, leaving 6 bases between. The CDR3 region has the DNA TGCGCCAGCAGCCAAGGCAGGGCCTACGAGCAGTACTTC. This gives the protein CASSQGRAYEQYF.

V is TRBV4-3 and J is TRBJ2-5, with 7 bases matching TRBD2. The CDR3 consists of 15 residues. After removal of 4 bases from V and 2 bases from J, the junction contained 7 bases not matched to a gene. Germline values: CDR1 LGHNA, CDR2 YSLEER. CDR3 DNA sequence: TGCGCCAGCAGCCCCGTCCTAGCGGAACAAGAGACCCAGTACTTC. It codes for CASSPVLAEQETQYF.

The gene calls are TRBV28 and TRBJ1-1; D remains ambiguous. The CDR3 has 13 residues. Germline V lookup: CDR1 MDHEN, CDR2 SYDVKM. The V end lost 11 bases, the J end lost 5 bases, and 18 bases lay between the germline ends. The CDR3 DNA reads TGTGCCGGCCAAGGGTCATGGGAGACTGAAGCTTTCTTT. Its protein product is CAGQGSWETEAFF.

The rearrangement uses TRBV7-9 and TRBJ1-5; D is unresolved. Germline V CDR1 and CDR2: SEHNR, FQNEAQ (reference sequence). This CDR3 is 12 amino acids long. V was pared by 8 bases and J by 7 bases, with 12 bases between. As DNA, the CDR3 is TGTGCCAGCGCCACGAGTGAACAGCCCCAGCATTTT. It specifies CASATSEQPQHF.

The chain joins TRBV6-6 to TRBJ2-3; D is possibly TRBD1 (6 bases). V was cut by 6 bases and J by 0 bases, with 10 bases left in between. Germline V gene lookup returns CDR1 MNHNY and CDR2 SVGAGI (reference sequence). The CDR3 is 14 amino acids. The CDR3 here is CASSRGQSTDTQYF. Here the CDR3 DNA reads TGTGCCAGCAGCCGTGGACAGAGCACAGATACGCAGTATTTT.

V and J are TRBV11-3 and TRBJ2-7; 8 nucleotides agree with TRBD2. The CDR3 sequence is 13 residues long. Unmatched junction bases numbered 3, after V lost 4 bases and J lost 4 bases. The germline V gene encodes CDR1 SGHNT and CDR2 YENEEA. CDR3 sequence reads: CASSSGGVYEQYF. The CDR3 nucleotides are TGTGCCAGCAGCTCGGGGGGGGTGTACGAGCAGTACTTC.

V is TRBV27 and J is TRBJ2-1, with 10 bases fitting TRBD2. V was pared by 5 bases and J by 9 bases, with 13 bases of the junction left unmatched. Germline lookup yields CDR1 MNHEY and CDR2 SMNVEV (reference sequence). The CDR3 spans 16 residues. The CDR3 is CASSPFQLAGLVEQFF. The CDR3 DNA follows: TGTGCCAGCAGTCCGTTCCAACTAGCGGGATTGGTTGAGCAGTTCTTC.

This chain joins TRBV11-2 and TRBJ1-1; TRBD1 is a possible D gene (6 bases). From germline, CDR1 is SGHAT and CDR2 FQNNGV. V gave up 4 bases and J gave up 1 base, with 7 bases separating them. The CDR3 runs 13 residues. The CDR3 spells CASSYRANTEAFF. CDR3 sequence (DNA): TGTGCCAGCAGCTACAGGGCGAACACTGAAGCTTTCTTT.

The rearrangement uses TRBV10-3 and TRBJ1-1; TRBD1 agrees at 7 bases. Germline assignment: CDR1 ENHRY and CDR2 SYGVKD. CDR3 length equals 14 residues. V was clipped by 6 bases and J by 0 bases; unmatched bases: 4. This chain's CDR3 is CAIRDRAMNTEAFF. The CDR3 DNA sequence: TGTGCCATCAGAGACAGGGCTATGAACACTGAAGCTTTCTTT.

The chain combines TRBV7-2 with TRBJ1-4; 7 bases are a match to TRBD1. Trimming at V came to 2 bases and at J to 6 bases, leaving 9 bases not matched to a gene. The CDR3 length is 16 residues. The germline gives CDR1 SGHTA, CDR2 FQGNSA. The CDR3 DNA is TGTGCCAGCAGCTTAAGGCCCGGACAGGTGGATGAAAAACTGTTTTTT. Protein product: CASSLRPGQVDEKLFF. Complete variable domain (other parts from reference TRBV7-2 and TRBJ1-4): GAGVSQSPSNKVTEKGKDVELRCDPISGHTALYWYRQSLGQGLEFLIYFQGNSAPDKSGLPSDRFSAERTGGSVSTLTIQRTQQEDSAVYLCASSLRPGQVDEKLFFGSGTQLSVL.

The V call is TRBV5-6, the J call TRBJ1-5; weak D call: TRBD1 (5 bases). The CDR3 covers 16 residues. Trimming removed 0 bases at V and 0 bases at J, with 10 bases between. The V gene's germline CDR1 is SGHDT and CDR2 YYEEEE. The CDR3: CASSLGQPYSNQPQHF. In DNA, the CDR3 is TGTGCCAGCAGCTTGGGACAGCCCTATAGCAATCAGCCCCAGCATTTT.

The chain combines TRBV2 with TRBJ2-1; no clear D. V was pared by 2 bases and J by 6 bases, with 8 bases between. This CDR3 has 13 amino acids. CDR1 is SNHLY, CDR2 FYNNEI, per germline. The CDR3 here is CASSEIRLNEQFF. DNA of the CDR3: TGTGCCAGCAGTGAAATTCGTCTCAATGAGCAGTTCTTC. Variable domain in full (rest from reference TRBV2 and TRBJ2-1): EPEVTQTPSHQVTQMGQEVILRCVPISNHLYFYWYRQILGQKVEFLVSFYNNEISEKSEIFDDQFSVERPDGSNFTLKIRSTKLEDSAMYFCASSEIRLNEQFFGPGTRLTVL.

The chain employs TRBV7-6 and TRBJ1-1; D is possibly TRBD1 (6 bases). CDR1 is SGHVS, CDR2 FNYEAQ, per germline. Trimming removed 1 base from V and 0 bases from J, with 15 bases in between. CDR3 length: 17 amino acids. DNA of the CDR3: TGTGCCAGCAGCTTAGTTCCGGGACAACCCATGAACACTGAAGCTTTCTTT. Translated: CASSLVPGQPMNTEAFF.

This clone was detected a few times. The chain combines TRBV19 with TRBJ1-2, with TRBD1 identical over 7 bases. The CDR3 covers 15 residues. Germline CDR1 and CDR2: LNHDA and SQIVND (reference sequence). Unmatched junction bases numbered 8, after V lost 1 base and J lost 6 bases. The CDR3 here is CASSIGSVQGHGYTF. The CDR3, as DNA: TGTGCCAGTAGTATAGGTAGTGTACAGGGGCATGGCTACACCTTC.